This T cell receptor (beta chain) originates from a study of glioma-infiltrating T cells. The study, taken as a whole, reports: Only very few CDR3 sequences appeared in both tissue and blood. Tissue-blood divergence was below expectation in non-neoplastic patients, above in gliomas.

Germline V CDR1 and CDR2: MDHEN, SYDVKM. The CDR3 totals 11 residues. Using RNA template, CDR3s of TCR alpha and beta were amplified with iRepertoire arm-PCR. Input was about 85-450 ng of tissue mRNA or PBMC total RNA. TCRdb itself ran the multiplex PCR reads through MiXCR, one entry per CDR3 protein. The table has around 170,000 distinct CDR3 sequences, about 46% seen once. This clonotype was found once. Antigen: not known. A much larger clone lies a single base off, so this may be a read error. The rearrangement links TRBV28 to TRBJ1-5, with unresolved D. Sequencing was done on a sample of glioma tissue, nonneoplastic brain tissue, or PBMCs (not recorded which). This receptor was obtained from a human donor with low-grade glioma or glioblastoma, undergoing nonglioma brain surgery, or in good health (not recorded which). CDR3 bases: TGTGCCAGCGGGAGCAATCAGCCCCAGAATTTT. Its translation: CASGSNQPQNF.